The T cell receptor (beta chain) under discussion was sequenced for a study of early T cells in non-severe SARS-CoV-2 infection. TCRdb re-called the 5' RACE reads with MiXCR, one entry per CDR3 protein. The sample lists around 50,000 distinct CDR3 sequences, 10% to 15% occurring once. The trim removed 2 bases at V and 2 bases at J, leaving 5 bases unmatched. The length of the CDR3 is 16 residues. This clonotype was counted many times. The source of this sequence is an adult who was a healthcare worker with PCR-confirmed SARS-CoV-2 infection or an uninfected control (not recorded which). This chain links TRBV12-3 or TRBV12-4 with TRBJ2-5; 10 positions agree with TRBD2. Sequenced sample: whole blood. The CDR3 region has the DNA TGTGCCAGCAGTTTAATAGCGGGGGGCATACAAGAGACCCAGTACTTC. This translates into CASSLIAGGIQETQYF.